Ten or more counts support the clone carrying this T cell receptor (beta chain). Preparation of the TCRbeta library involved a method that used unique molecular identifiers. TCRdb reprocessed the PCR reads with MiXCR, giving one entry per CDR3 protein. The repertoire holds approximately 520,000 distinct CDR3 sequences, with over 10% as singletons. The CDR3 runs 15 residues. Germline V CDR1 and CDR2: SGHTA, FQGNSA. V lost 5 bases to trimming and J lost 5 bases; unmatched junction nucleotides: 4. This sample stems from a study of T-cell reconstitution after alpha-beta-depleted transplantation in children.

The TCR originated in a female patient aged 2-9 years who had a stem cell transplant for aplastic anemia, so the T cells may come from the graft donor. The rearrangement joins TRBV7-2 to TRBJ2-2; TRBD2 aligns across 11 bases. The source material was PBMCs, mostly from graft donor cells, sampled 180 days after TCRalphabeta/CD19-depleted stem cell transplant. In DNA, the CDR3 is TGTGCCAGCAGCAAGGGACTAGCGGAAACCGGGGAGCTGTTTTTT. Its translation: CASSKGLAETGELFF.